This T cell receptor beta chain was recovered during a study of T cell responses to AZD1222 COVID-19 vaccine. Study-level results: Reportedly, nearly half of unique spike TCRs recognized epitopes outside B.1.351/B.1.1.7 mutations.

Clones were sequenced by immunoSEQ multiplex PCR, and TCRdb holds only the in-frame ones, with some missing. The sample lists tens of thousands of clones; 85% to 90% were seen once. V lost 7 bases and J lost 1; bases outside the gene matches: 6. The CDR3 spans 14 residues. Germline V gives CDR1 MNHEY, CDR2 SVGAGI. A remark on this clone: Its specificity is not known.

The chain employs TRBV6-5 and TRBJ2-7; TRBD2 agrees at 8 bases. The input for sequencing was peripheral blood, taken 28 days after the second dose of the MenACWY control vaccine. This receptor was identified in an adult who received the MenACWY meningococcal vaccine as a control. The CDR3 nucleotides are TGTGCCAGCACAATAGCGGGGTTATCCTACGAGCAGTACTTC. Its translation: CASTIAGLSYEQYF.